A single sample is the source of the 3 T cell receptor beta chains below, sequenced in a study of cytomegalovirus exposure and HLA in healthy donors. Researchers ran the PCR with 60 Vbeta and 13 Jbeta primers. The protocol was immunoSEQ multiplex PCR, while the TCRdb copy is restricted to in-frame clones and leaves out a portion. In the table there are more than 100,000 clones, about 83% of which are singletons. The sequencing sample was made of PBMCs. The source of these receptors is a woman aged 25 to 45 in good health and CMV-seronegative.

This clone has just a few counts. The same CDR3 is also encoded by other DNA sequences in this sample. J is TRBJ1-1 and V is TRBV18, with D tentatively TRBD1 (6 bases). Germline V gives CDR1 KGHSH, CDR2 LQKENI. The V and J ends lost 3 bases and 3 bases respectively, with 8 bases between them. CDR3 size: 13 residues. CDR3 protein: CASSPPGDTEAFF. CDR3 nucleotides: TGTGCCAGCTCACCTCCAGGGGACACTGAAGCTTTCTTT.

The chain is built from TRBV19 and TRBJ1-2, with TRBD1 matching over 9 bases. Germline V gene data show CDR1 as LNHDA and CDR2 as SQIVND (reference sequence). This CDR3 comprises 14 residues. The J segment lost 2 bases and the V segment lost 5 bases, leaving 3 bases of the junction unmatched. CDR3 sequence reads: CASSFTGGNYGYTF. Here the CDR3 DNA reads TGTGCCAGTAGTTTTACAGGGGGCAACTATGGCTACACCTTC.

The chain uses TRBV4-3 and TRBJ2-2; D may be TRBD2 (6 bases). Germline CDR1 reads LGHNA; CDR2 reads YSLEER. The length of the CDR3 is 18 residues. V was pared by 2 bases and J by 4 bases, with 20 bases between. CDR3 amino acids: CASSQRSVGGPGTGELFF. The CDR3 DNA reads TGCGCCAGCAGCCAAAGGTCTGTAGGAGGGCCTGGCACCGGGGAGCTGTTTTTT.